One and the same sample provided the 29 T cell receptor beta chains below, sequenced in a study of OX40 agonist ivuxolimab in advanced cancers. Using immunoSEQ multiplex PCR, the repertoire was profiled, and TCRdb retains in-frame clones only, with some absent. The sample holds 82,000 or so clones, 92% seen once. The specimen comprised CD4+ or CD8+ T cells sorted from blood, sampled in a trial of the OX40 agonist ivuxolimab. Receptors originate from an adult with an advanced solid tumor such as melanoma, head and neck, liver or kidney cancer.

J is TRBJ2-5 and V is TRBV7-2; D remains unclear. The CDR3 has 14 residues. The germline V gene has CDR1 SGHTA and CDR2 FQGNSA. The ends were cut back, 5 bases at V and 2 bases at J, with 12 bases in the middle. The CDR3 DNA reads TGTGCCAGCAGCCACTATTCCAGACAAGAGACCCAGTACTTC. This codes for CASSHYSRQETQYF.

The chain carries TRBV18 and TRBJ1-4, with D possibly matching TRBD1 (5 bases). V lost 1 base, J lost 3 bases, and 15 bases lay in between. The CDR3 extends over 17 amino acids. Germline-derived CDR1 and CDR2 are KGHSH and LQKENI. The CDR3 region is CASSPRAMTDPNEKLFF. As DNA, the CDR3 is TGTGCCAGCTCACCACGGGCGATGACAGACCCTAATGAAAAACTGTTTTTT.

This chain connects TRBV6-6 to TRBJ1-5; D remains ambiguous. Germline CDR1 reads MNHNY; CDR2 reads SVGAGI (reference sequence). V lost 0 bases, J lost 5 bases, and 5 bases lay in between. This CDR3 has 13 residues. Here the CDR3 reads CASSYSGDQPQHF. In nucleotides, the CDR3 is TGTGCCAGCAGTTACTCGGGTGATCAGCCCCAGCATTTT.

This clone was seen only once. The chain joins TRBV2 to TRBJ2-1; tentative D call: TRBD2 (5 bases). The germline V gene encodes CDR1 SNHLY and CDR2 FYNNEI. V gave up 8 bases and J gave up 3 bases, with 17 bases separating them. This CDR3 spans 15 amino acids. For the CDR3, the DNA is TGTGCCAGCGGCCCGGGAAAAGGGTTCTACAATGAGCAGTTCTTC. Translation gives CASGPGKGFYNEQFF.

The gene calls are TRBV6-1 and TRBJ2-6; D perhaps matches TRBD2 (6 bases). The germline CDR1 and CDR2 sequences are MNHNS and SASEGT. V was shortened by 6 bases and J by 3 bases, with 12 bases between the two germline ends. The CDR3 consists of 15 residues. The chain's CDR3 is CASRIGGSGANVLTF. DNA of the CDR3: TGTGCCAGCAGAATTGGGGGGAGTGGGGCCAACGTCCTGACTTTC.

The CDR3 is CASSPWGSAGTDTQYF. CDR3 DNA sequence: TGTGCCAGCAGTCCGTGGGGTAGCGCGGGCACAGATACGCAGTATTTT. V gene TRBV28 combines with J gene TRBJ2-3; the D gene is possibly TRBD2 (5 bases). CDR1 is MDHEN, CDR2 SYDVKM, per germline. V was trimmed by 5 bases and J by 1 base, leaving 16 bases between them. The CDR3 sequence is 16 residues long. The full variable domain, with the rest looked up from reference TRBV28 and TRBJ2-3, is DVKVTQSSRYLVKRTGEKVFLECVQDMDHENMFWYRQDPGLGLRLIYFSYDVKMKEKGDIPEGYSVSREKKERFSLILESASTNQTSMYLCASSPWGSAGTDTQYFGPGTRLTVL.

This clone appeared once. V is TRBV19 and J is TRBJ1-2, with D maybe TRBD1 (6 bases). Looked up from germline, CDR1 is LNHDA and CDR2 is SQIVND (reference sequence). V was cut by 7 bases and J by 4 bases, with 16 bases left in between. This CDR3 has 14 amino acids. The DNA for the CDR3 is TGTGCCAGTACCTCTATCGGACAGTCCTATGGCTACACCTTC. Its protein product is CASTSIGQSYGYTF.

The chain combines TRBV6-5 with TRBJ2-7; weak D call: TRBD2 (6 bases). The CDR3 consists of 14 residues. Germline CDR1 MNHEY, CDR2 SVGAGI. Deletions cut 2 bases from V and 5 bases from J, with 13 bases between. The CDR3 protein is CASSYDGSGHEQYF. CDR3 DNA sequence: TGTGCCAGCAGTTACGACGGGAGCGGACACGAGCAGTACTTC.

The rearrangement joins TRBV10-3 to TRBJ2-7, with 8 positions matching TRBD2. The CDR3 loop spans 16 amino acids. Trimming cost V 6 bases and J 5 bases; bases outside gene matches: 15. CDR1 ENHRY and CDR2 SYGVKD come from the germline V gene. In DNA, the CDR3 is TGTGCCATCAGCTTAGTTGGGAGGACTAGCAAGAACGAGCAGTACTTC. This codes for CAISLVGRTSKNEQYF.

The V gene is TRBV5-1, the J gene TRBJ2-5, with TRBD2 matching 10 bases. Germline V gives CDR1 SGHRS, CDR2 YFSETQ. V lost 1 base and J lost 2; bases outside the gene matches: 2. CDR3 size: 15 residues. The CDR3 spells CASSLRLAGQETQYF. Here the CDR3 DNA reads TGCGCCAGCAGCTTGCGACTAGCGGGTCAAGAGACCCAGTACTTC. The complete variable domain, with remaining parts taken from reference TRBV5-1 and TRBJ2-5, reads KAGVTQTPRYLIKTRGQQVTLSCSPISGHRSVSWYQQTPGQGLQFLFEYFSETQRNKGNFPGRFSGRQFSNSRSEMNVSTLELGDSALYLCASSLRLAGQETQYFGPGTRLLVL.

This clone was recorded once. J is TRBJ1-2 and V is TRBV7-2; D not resolved. Germline assignment: CDR1 SGHTA and CDR2 FQGNSA. Trimming stripped 0 bases from V and 6 bases from J, with 11 bases between. CDR3 size: 14 residues. CDR3 nucleotides: TGTGCCAGCAGCTTAGCCAGAGGGTCGGATGGCTACACCTTC. Translated: CASSLARGSDGYTF.

This chain joins TRBV11-3 and TRBJ2-5; possibly TRBD1 for D (6 bases). CDR1 is SGHNT and CDR2 is YENEEA in the germline V gene. The CDR3 is 16 residues long. Trimming removed 4 bases at V and 5 bases at J, with 20 bases between. The CDR3 protein is CASSSGVGAMMETQYF. CDR3 in DNA: TGTGCCAGCAGCTCAGGGGTAGGGGCGATGATGGAGACCCAGTACTTC.

The chain carries TRBV5-4 and TRBJ2-3; a possible D gene is TRBD2 (6 bases). Germline loops: CDR1 SGHNT, CDR2 YYREEE (reference sequence). The CDR3 runs to 15 residues. V lost 1 base, J lost 6 bases, and 15 bases lay in between. CDR3 protein: CASSLLAEGPDTQYF. The CDR3 DNA is TGTGCCAGCAGCTTGTTAGCGGAGGGGCCTGATACGCAGTATTTT. Together with reference TRBV5-4 and TRBJ2-3, the CDR3 gives the full variable domain: ETGVTQSPTHLIKTRGQQVTLRCSSQSGHNTVSWYQQALGQGPQFIFQYYREEENGRGNFPPRFSGLQFPNYSSELNVNALELDDSALYLCASSLLAEGPDTQYFGPGTRLTVL.

This clone was seen just once. The chain has TRBV5-1 and TRBJ2-1; 8 nucleotides match TRBD2. The ends lost 4 bases at V and 8 bases at J; junction bases unmatched: 8. CDR1 and CDR2 (germline): SGHRS, YFSETQ. CDR3 length: 14 residues. The CDR3 loop reads CASSLLAVSDEQFF. The CDR3 DNA reads as TGCGCCAGCAGCCTACTAGCGGTTTCGGATGAGCAGTTCTTC.

The rearrangement joins TRBV7-9 to TRBJ2-1, with 13 positions matching TRBD2. This CDR3 comprises 15 residues. The germline gives CDR1 SEHNR, CDR2 FQNEAQ (reference sequence). The V gene end was trimmed by 5 bases and the J gene end by 10 bases; junction bases not matched to a gene: 8. CDR3 nucleotides: TGTGCCAGCAGCATCGGGACTAGCGGGGTCAGAGAGCAGTTCTTC. This gives the protein CASSIGTSGVREQFF.

The chain has TRBV5-6 and TRBJ2-2, with D possibly matching TRBD2 (5 bases). CDR1 and CDR2 (germline): SGHDT, YYEEEE. This CDR3 contains 15 residues. The ends were cut back, 0 bases at V and 4 bases at J, with 10 bases in the middle. CDR3 in amino acids: CASSLEPAGTGELFF. In DNA, the CDR3 is TGTGCCAGCAGCTTGGAGCCCGCGGGCACCGGGGAGCTGTTTTTT.

The chain employs TRBV25-1 and TRBJ1-3; maybe TRBD1 (5 bases). The CDR3 contains 16 residues. Germline V lookup: CDR1 MGHDK, CDR2 SYGVNS. V lost 2 bases and J 0 bases, leaving 11 bases between the germline ends. The CDR3 bases are TGTGCCAGCAGTGAAGGACACCTACTCTCTGGAAACACCATATATTTT. Protein sequence: CASSEGHLLSGNTIYF. Full variable domain (rest looked up from reference TRBV25-1 and TRBJ1-3): EADIYQTPRYLVIGTGKKITLECSQTMGHDKMYWYQQDPGMELHLIHYSYGVNSTEKGDLSSESTVSRIRTEHFPLTLESARPSHTSQYLCASSEGHLLSGNTIYFGEGSWLTVV.

This clone was counted once. This chain uses TRBV21-1 with TRBJ1-5. TRBV21-1 is reported as a pseudogene. This CDR3 is built from 17 residues. CDR3 residues: CASPKAARSYSNQPQHF. Here the CDR3 DNA reads TGTGCCAGTCCCAAGGCGGCTCGCTCTTATAGCAATCAGCCCCAGCATTTT.

This clone was observed once. This chain links TRBV30 with TRBJ1-5; no definite D call. Germline V gene data show CDR1 as GTSNPN and CDR2 as SVGIG (reference sequence). The CDR3 totals 12 residues. Trimming left V 2 bases short and J 6 bases short, with 8 bases between. The CDR3, as DNA: TGTGCCTGGAGTTCCACGGGTCAGCCCCAGCATTTT. Translation: CAWSSTGQPQHF.

The chain carries TRBV2 and TRBJ2-7; possibly TRBD2 for D (8 bases). V lost 6 bases and J 5 bases, leaving 17 bases between the germline ends. Germline assignment: CDR1 SNHLY and CDR2 FYNNEI. The CDR3 loop spans 14 amino acids. CDR3 sequence reads: CASRGTAGDHEQYF. CDR3 nucleotide sequence: TGTGCCAGCAGAGGGACAGCGGGGGACCACGAGCAGTACTTC.

This chain joins TRBV10-3 and TRBJ2-2; no definite D call. Between the trimmed V and J ends, which lost 0 bases and 8 bases, there was a span of 13 bases. Germline values: CDR1 ENHRY, CDR2 SYGVKD. This CDR3 has 15 amino acids. In DNA, the CDR3 is TGTGCCATCAGTGAGTCGTTTGGTGTACCGGGGGAGCTGTTTTTT. Residues: CAISESFGVPGELFF.

Notes on this clone: This same CDR3 is encoded by further DNA sequences in the sample. The gene calls are TRBV2 and TRBJ1-2; D unresolved. The V end was cut by 3 bases, the J end by 0 bases, with 5 bases between. In germline, CDR1 is SNHLY, CDR2 FYNNEI. The CDR3 contains 13 residues. Here the CDR3 reads CASSDGANYGYTF. CDR3 sequence (DNA): TGTGCCAGCAGTGACGGGGCTAACTATGGCTACACCTTC. Supplemented by reference TRBV2 and TRBJ1-2, the full variable domain reads EPEVTQTPSHQVTQMGQEVILRCVPISNHLYFYWYRQILGQKVEFLVSFYNNEISEKSEIFDDQFSVERPDGSNFTLKIRSTKLEDSAMYFCASSDGANYGYTFGSGTRLTVV.

CDR3 amino acids: CASSRGFGETTETQYF. In DNA, the CDR3 is TGTGCCAGTAGTAGGGGCTTCGGAGAGACCACGGAGACCCAGTACTTC. The chain recombines TRBV19 with TRBJ2-5; maybe TRBD1 (5 bases). The germline V gene encodes CDR1 LNHDA and CDR2 SQIVND (reference sequence). The CDR3 extends over 16 amino acids. V shed 4 bases and J shed 5 bases, with 20 bases lying between them.

This clone was recorded only once. V is TRBV5-1 and J is TRBJ2-5; TRBD1 might be the D (6 bases). V shed 4 bases and J shed 3 bases, with 16 bases lying between them. Per germline, CDR1 SGHRS and CDR2 YFSETQ. CDR3 size: 15 residues. The CDR3 region is CASSPTPGQKETQYF. In DNA, the CDR3 is TGCGCCAGCAGCCCCACCCCCGGACAGAAAGAGACCCAGTACTTC.

This chain's CDR3 is CASSSGLAGLDTQYF. The CDR3 nucleotides are TGTGCCAGCAGCTCAGGACTAGCGGGTTTAGATACGCAGTATTTT. V gene TRBV5-4 combines with J gene TRBJ2-3; TRBD2 agrees at 11 bases. V lost 3 bases to trimming and J lost 5 bases; unmatched junction nucleotides: 5. This CDR3 has 15 residues. Germline CDR1 and CDR2: SGHNT and YYREEE (reference sequence).

The rearrangement joins TRBV6-6 to TRBJ1-1; 10 bases align to TRBD1. V gave up 6 bases and J gave up 5 bases; unmatched junction bases: 9. Germline loops: CDR1 MNHNY, CDR2 SVGAGI (reference sequence). CDR3 length: 15 amino acids. This CDR3 is CASRRQGASDTEAFF. CDR3 nucleotide sequence: TGTGCCAGCAGGCGACAGGGGGCTTCAGATACTGAAGCTTTCTTT.

The genes are TRBV7-3 and TRBJ2-3, with D possibly called TRBD1 or TRBD2 (5 bases each). This CDR3 contains 17 residues. Trimming took 2 bases from V and 0 from J, leaving 15 bases between them. CDR1 and CDR2 from the germline V gene are SGHTA and FQGTGA. The chain's CDR3 is CASSLWPRGASTDTQYF. CDR3 DNA sequence: TGTGCCAGCAGCTTATGGCCGAGGGGTGCTAGCACAGATACGCAGTATTTT.

The chain's CDR3 is CASSDGPGGEKLFF. CDR3 sequence (DNA): TGTGCCAGTAGCGACGGACCCGGGGGTGAAAAACTGTTTTTT. The chain is built from TRBV19 and TRBJ1-4; weak D call: TRBD1 (5 bases). Germline V gene data show CDR1 as LNHDA and CDR2 as SQIVND (reference sequence). V was trimmed by 6 bases and J by 7 bases, leaving 15 bases between them. The CDR3 is 14 amino acids.

This chain links TRBV28 with TRBJ2-7; D uncertain. Trimming took off 2 bases at V and 2 bases at J, with 4 bases between the two ends. CDR1 is MDHEN and CDR2 is SYDVKM in the germline V gene. This CDR3 is 12 amino acids long. The CDR3 nucleotides read TGTGCCAGCAGTTTAAATCCCTACGAGCAGTACTTC. Translated: CASSLNPYEQYF.